This paragraph reports one T cell receptor (beta chain). V gave up 3 bases and J gave up 4 bases; unmatched junction bases: 5. Germline assignment: CDR1 KGHSH and CDR2 LQKENI. CDR3 length: 15 amino acids. This sample is part of a study of human T cells and chemical hapten exposure. Time point here: patch test 1, 2 weeks after DPC sensitization. Treatment noted: therapeutic diphenylcyclopropenone sensitization with weekly scalp DPC. Blood collection happened ahead of applying each patch test. The study enrolled 18 to 70-year-old alopecia patients suitable for DPC. The study's library attached unique molecular identifiers to single cDNA molecules. TCRdb re-called the RACE reads with MiXCR, one entry per CDR3 protein. The table records 350,000 or so distinct CDR3 sequences, about 7% of them present only once.

The J gene is TRBJ2-2, the V gene TRBV18, with 7 bases lining up with TRBD1. The clonotype comes from a woman in her late teens or twenties with alopecia areata. Some clones in this sample may be carry-over from other donors' samples. Sample: whole blood, taken in connection with sensitization to the hapten diphenylcyclopropenone (DPC). CDR3 bases: TGTGCCAGCTCACCGGCAGGGGGAGTCACCGGGGAGCTGTTTTTT. Translated: CASSPAGGVTGELFF.